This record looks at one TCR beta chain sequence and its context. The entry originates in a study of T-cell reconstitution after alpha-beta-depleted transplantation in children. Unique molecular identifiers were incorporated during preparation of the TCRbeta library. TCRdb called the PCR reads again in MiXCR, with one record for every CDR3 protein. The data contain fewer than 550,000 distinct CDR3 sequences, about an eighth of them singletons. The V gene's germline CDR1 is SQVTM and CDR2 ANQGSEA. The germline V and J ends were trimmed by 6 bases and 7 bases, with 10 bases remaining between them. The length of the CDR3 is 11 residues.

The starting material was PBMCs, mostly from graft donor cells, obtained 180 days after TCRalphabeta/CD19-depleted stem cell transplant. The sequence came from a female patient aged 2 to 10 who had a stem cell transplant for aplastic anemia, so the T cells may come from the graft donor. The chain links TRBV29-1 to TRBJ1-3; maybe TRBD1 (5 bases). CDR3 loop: CSVVKGNTIYF. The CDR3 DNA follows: TGCAGCGTGGTGAAGGGGAACACCATATATTTT.